This note documents a single T cell receptor beta chain sequence. This CDR3 is built from 16 residues. The ends were cut back, 5 bases at V and 5 bases at J, with 21 bases in the middle. Per the germline V gene, CDR1 is SQVTM and CDR2 is ANQGSEA. Method: immunoSEQ multiplex PCR; TCRdb's copy keeps in-frame clones and lacks some. The sample gives 120,000 or so clones, roughly 80% of which show up once; about 2.3% is in the top ten. The data originate from a study of blood T cell repertoires in COVID-19. This sequence originates from a man aged 50 or older with acute or convalescent COVID-19. Sequencing used peripheral blood. V is TRBV29-1 and J is TRBJ2-2, with D uncertain. The CDR3 nucleotides are TGCAGCGTTAAGGTAGCTGGCCTAGTCGTAACCGGGGAGCTGTTTTTT. Translating gives CSVKVAGLVVTGELFF.